The 8 T cell receptor beta chains presented below share a single source sample, sequenced in a study of T-cell memory formation after mild COVID-19. TCRdb processed the 5' RACE reads anew with MiXCR; each CDR3 protein has one entry. The data show just over 400,000 distinct CDR3 sequences, 20% to 25% seen once. The sample taken for sequencing was PBMCs or a T cell subset sorted from them (not recorded which). These receptors all come from an adult woman who had mild COVID-19 (a few samples of this study predate the infection). Cell type and time point are not known.

The chain employs TRBV9 and TRBJ1-6, with 8 bases lining up with TRBD1. This CDR3 contains 16 residues. Germline V gives CDR1 SGDLS, CDR2 YYNGEE. The trim removed 4 bases at V and 5 bases at J, leaving 8 bases unmatched. DNA of the CDR3: TGTGCCAGCAGCCCAAGGACAGGGAGCAATAATTCACCCCTCCACTTT. Protein sequence: CASSPRTGSNNSPLHF.

The chain couples TRBV15 to TRBJ1-2; D gene unclear. CDR3 size: 14 residues. CDR1 and CDR2 (germline): LNHNV, YYDKDF (reference sequence). V lost 1 base and J 8 bases, leaving 14 bases between the germline ends. CDR3 bases: TGTGCCACCAGCAGAGCTTCGGGAGATCCGGGCTACACCTTC. Encoded protein: CATSRASGDPGYTF.

This clonotype was counted only a few times. The CDR3 region is CASSSRLASTDTQYF. CDR3 sequence (DNA): TGTGCCAGCAGTTCCCGTTTAGCGAGCACAGATACGCAGTATTTT. The chain couples TRBV6-6 to TRBJ2-3; D might be TRBD2 (5 bases). The CDR3 totals 15 residues. V shed 4 bases and J shed 0 bases, with 11 bases lying between them. Germline CDR1 reads MNHNY; CDR2 reads SVGAGI (reference sequence).

This clonotype was observed a handful of times. The V call is TRBV7-2, the J call TRBJ2-7, with 7 bases lining up with TRBD1. Trimming took 5 bases from V and 9 from J; bases not matched to a gene: 7. This CDR3 has 12 residues. CDR1 and CDR2 (germline): SGHTA, FQGNSA. The CDR3 reads CASSKQGFTQYF. DNA of the CDR3: TGTGCCAGCAGCAAACAGGGGTTCACGCAGTACTTC.

The chain is built from TRBV29-1 and TRBJ1-2; the D gene is possibly TRBD1 (6 bases). Germline CDR1 SQVTM, CDR2 ANQGSEA. CDR3 length: 11 residues. The ends were cut back, 6 bases at V and 4 bases at J, with 9 bases in the middle. The CDR3 bases are TGCAGCGTATGGGACATCTATGGCTACACCTTC. This translates into CSVWDIYGYTF.

The rearrangement uses TRBV4-1 and TRBJ2-3; TRBD2 aligns across 7 bases. V was pared by 5 bases and J by 2 bases, with 4 bases of the junction left unmatched. This CDR3 is built from 14 residues. Germline lookup yields CDR1 MGHRA and CDR2 YSYEKL. DNA of the CDR3: TGCGCCAGCAGCTACCGGGAGGCCACAGATACGCAGTATTTT. Its protein is CASSYREATDTQYF.

The table lists this clonotype with a few counts. The CDR3 DNA reads as TGTGCCAGCTCCCGTACCCGGGGCAGGGGGTTCACCGAGCAGTACTTC. Translation: CASSRTRGRGFTEQYF. This rearrangement joins TRBV18 to TRBJ2-7; 7 nucleotides line up with TRBD1. Germline V gene lookup returns CDR1 KGHSH and CDR2 LQKENI. CDR3 size: 16 residues. After removal of 6 bases from V and 6 bases from J, the junction contained 17 bases not matched to a gene.

V gene TRBV5-1 combines with J gene TRBJ1-1; D not certain. In germline, CDR1 is SGHRS, CDR2 YFSETQ. The CDR3 has 12 amino acids. V was shortened by 7 bases and J by 11 bases, with 18 bases between the two germline ends. The CDR3: CASGLSGVGAFF. The CDR3 DNA follows: TGCGCCAGCGGACTGTCCGGGGTCGGGGCTTTCTTT.